These 29 T cell receptor beta chains share one sample of origin, sequenced in a study of OX40 agonist ivuxolimab in advanced cancers. Some clones are missing from TCRdb's copy, which holds only in-frame ones; the method was immunoSEQ multiplex PCR. The sample shows about 22,000 clones, around three quarters of them seen only once. The sample consisted of CD4+ or CD8+ T cells sorted from blood, taken in a trial of the OX40 agonist ivuxolimab. These receptor sequences come from an adult with an advanced solid tumor such as melanoma, head and neck, liver or kidney cancer.

This rearrangement joins TRBV7-9 to TRBJ2-5, with D perhaps TRBD1 (6 bases). Germline CDR1 is SEHNR and CDR2 is FQNEAQ (reference sequence). The CDR3 length is 17 residues. Trimming removed 5 bases at V and 0 bases at J, with 19 bases between. This CDR3 reads CASSRVWAGAYQETQYF. The CDR3 nucleotides read TGTGCCAGCAGCCGTGTCTGGGCAGGGGCTTACCAAGAGACCCAGTACTTC.

The V gene is TRBV5-5, the J gene TRBJ1-5; D is undetermined. This CDR3 is built from 12 residues. The germline gives CDR1 SGHKS, CDR2 YYEKEE (reference sequence). Trimming stripped 4 bases from V and 7 bases from J, with 9 bases between. The CDR3 region is CASSPAGQPQHF. DNA for the CDR3: TGTGCCAGCAGCCCGGCGGGCCAGCCCCAGCATTTT. Variable domain in full (rest from reference TRBV5-5 and TRBJ1-5): DAGVTQSPTHLIKTRGQQVTLRCSPISGHKSVSWYQQVLGQGPQFIFQYYEKEERGRGNFPDRFSARQFPNYSSELNVNALLLGDSALYLCASSPAGQPQHFGDGTRLSIL.

This clone showed up just once. The chain recombines TRBV19 with TRBJ1-1; D is uncertain. In germline, CDR1 is LNHDA, CDR2 SQIVND (reference sequence). CDR3 length equals 13 residues. V shed 5 bases and J shed 1 base, with 8 bases lying between them. The CDR3 sequence: CASSPTGNTEAFF. The CDR3 coding sequence is TGTGCCAGTAGTCCGACGGGGAACACTGAAGCTTTCTTT.

V and J are TRBV19 and TRBJ1-1, with D possibly TRBD1 on 5 matching bases. Germline assignment: CDR1 LNHDA and CDR2 SQIVND (reference sequence). This CDR3 is 14 amino acids long. The germline V and J ends were trimmed by 6 bases and 4 bases, with 15 bases remaining between them. The CDR3 bases are TGTGCCAGTAGGCGGGAGGGGTGGGGCACTGAAGCTTTCTTT. It translates to CASRREGWGTEAFF.

The chain carries TRBV9 and TRBJ2-2; TRBD1 might be the D (6 bases). Trimming cost V 4 bases and J 0 bases, with 10 bases left between them. Germline-derived CDR1 and CDR2 are SGDLS and YYNGEE. The CDR3 is 15 residues long. CDR3 region: CASSLTGSNTGELFF. The CDR3 DNA is TGTGCCAGCAGCCTGACAGGATCGAACACCGGGGAGCTGTTTTTT.

The genes are TRBV2 and TRBJ2-7; D possibly corresponds to TRBD1 (5 bases). The CDR3 contains 13 residues. Germline CDR1 and CDR2: SNHLY and FYNNEI. The V end was cut by 7 bases, the J end by 0 bases, with 10 bases between. The CDR3 sequence: CASTTGDSYEQYF. The DNA for the CDR3 is TGTGCCAGCACAACAGGAGACTCCTACGAGCAGTACTTC.

The rearrangement joins TRBV19 to TRBJ1-2; D is perhaps TRBD1 (5 bases). This CDR3 has 15 amino acids. The ends were cut back, 8 bases at V and 4 bases at J, with 20 bases in the middle. Germline V lookup: CDR1 LNHDA, CDR2 SQIVND (reference sequence). DNA of the CDR3: TGTGCCAGTCTTCCTGGGGGAGGGGCAAGCTATGGCTACACCTTC. This sequence encodes CASLPGGGASYGYTF.

The chain uses TRBV29-1 and TRBJ2-1; D is perhaps TRBD2 (5 bases). CDR1 is SQVTM and CDR2 is ANQGSEA in the germline V gene. The CDR3 covers 14 residues. Trimming took 4 bases from V and 0 from J, leaving 10 bases between them. In DNA, the CDR3 is TGCAGCGTTGTGAGGACTGACTCCTACAATGAGCAGTTCTTC. This encodes CSVVRTDSYNEQFF.

In its sample, this clone was seen a few times. The V gene is TRBV6-5, the J gene TRBJ2-7; TRBD1 is a possible D gene (5 bases). The length of the CDR3 is 14 residues. Trimming took 0 bases from V and 2 from J, leaving 8 bases between them. CDR1 and CDR2 (germline): MNHEY, SVGAGI. In nucleotides, the CDR3 is TGTGCCAGCAGTTACTCAGGGGCCGCCTACGAGCAGTACTTC. Translating it yields CASSYSGAAYEQYF.

The chain combines TRBV5-1 with TRBJ2-1; 11 nucleotides align to TRBD2. Germline values: CDR1 SGHRS, CDR2 YFSETQ. Trimming at V came to 4 bases and at J to 8 bases, leaving 8 bases not matched to a gene. CDR3 length: 15 amino acids. CDR3 coding DNA: TGCGCCAGCAGCAAGAAGCTAGCGGGGGGCCATGAGCAGTTCTTC. Translation gives CASSKKLAGGHEQFF.

The chain carries TRBV4-3 and TRBJ1-3; unclear D gene. The V end lost 0 bases, the J end lost 6 bases, and 18 bases lay between the germline ends. The CDR3 runs 17 residues. CDR1 and CDR2 from the germline V gene are LGHNA and YSLEER. CDR3 residues: CASSQEGLMGLENTIYF. DNA of the CDR3: TGCGCCAGCAGCCAAGAAGGTTTAATGGGGTTAGAAAACACCATATATTTT.

The chain has TRBV5-4 and TRBJ2-1; possibly TRBD2 for D (7 bases). The CDR3 loop spans 17 amino acids. CDR1 is SGHNT, CDR2 YYREEE, per germline (reference sequence). V was clipped by 0 bases and J by 3 bases, with 16 bases between them. The CDR3 coding sequence is TGTGCCAGCAGCTTGGATCGGGCGGGGGCGAGCTACAATGAGCAGTTCTTC. Its protein product is CASSLDRAGASYNEQFF.

This sequence joins TRBV5-4 and TRBJ2-2, with 9 bases matching TRBD1. V lost 4 bases to trimming and J lost 5 bases; unmatched junction nucleotides: 15. The CDR3 contains 18 residues. Germline V gives CDR1 SGHNT, CDR2 YYREEE (reference sequence). The chain's CDR3 is CASSLETPGQGETGELFF. The CDR3 region has the DNA TGTGCCAGCAGCCTCGAAACACCGGGACAGGGTGAAACCGGGGAGCTGTTTTTT.

A single count supports this clone. The chain recombines TRBV6-6 with TRBJ1-5, with TRBD1 matching 7 bases. The junction had 5 bases not matched to a gene; V was cut back by 6 bases and J by 0 bases. CDR3 length equals 15 residues. Germline V lookup: CDR1 MNHNY, CDR2 SVGAGI (reference sequence). The DNA of the CDR3 is TGTGCCAGCAGAACGCGACAGGGTAGCAATCAGCCCCAGCATTTT. Residues: CASRTRQGSNQPQHF.

The chain combines TRBV2 with TRBJ2-1; the D gene could be TRBD1 or TRBD2 (10 bases each). V lost 2 bases to trimming and J lost 4 bases, with 27 bases between them. Germline V gives CDR1 SNHLY, CDR2 FYNNEI. The CDR3 covers 20 residues. The CDR3 DNA sequence: TGTGCCAGCAGTGAAAGGGGGACAGGGGATGGACTAGCGGCGTACAATGAGCAGTTCTTC. This sequence encodes CASSERGTGDGLAAYNEQFF.

This clone was counted a single time. The V call is TRBV11-2, the J call TRBJ2-7, with 7 positions matching TRBD1. The germline V gene has CDR1 SGHAT and CDR2 FQNNGV. The length of the CDR3 is 14 residues. J was trimmed by 2 bases and V by 5 bases; bases with no gene match: 6. The DNA for the CDR3 is TGTGCCAGCAGCCCACCGGGACAGCCCTACGAGCAGTACTTC. Translating it yields CASSPPGQPYEQYF.

The count of this clone is one. The CDR3 region has the DNA TGTGCCAGCAGCCCAAGACAGGGCATTGACTATGGCTACACCTTC. This encodes CASSPRQGIDYGYTF. The V and J genes are TRBV9 and TRBJ1-2; 7 bases match TRBD1. Germline CDR1 reads SGDLS; CDR2 reads YYNGEE. The CDR3 spans 15 residues. The V segment lost 4 bases and the J segment 3 bases; nucleotides outside the gene matches: 9.

The rearrangement links TRBV11-2 to TRBJ1-1, with 9 bases aligning to TRBD1. This CDR3 is built from 13 residues. The J segment lost 5 bases and the V segment lost 4 bases, leaving 2 bases of the junction unmatched. Germline-derived CDR1 and CDR2 are SGHAT and FQNNGV. CDR3 bases: TGTGCCAGCAGCTATGGACAGGGGACTGAAGCTTTCTTT. Encoded protein: CASSYGQGTEAFF.

The V call is TRBV7-2, the J call TRBJ2-1, with TRBD1 as a possible D gene (6 bases). Trimming shortened V by 3 bases and J by 3 bases, and 9 bases separated the two germline ends. This CDR3 spans 14 amino acids. Looked up from germline, CDR1 is SGHTA and CDR2 is FQGNSA. This CDR3 is CASSFRGDYNEQFF. In DNA, the CDR3 is TGTGCCAGCAGCTTCAGGGGTGACTACAATGAGCAGTTCTTC.

This clone has more than one count but fewer than ten. J is TRBJ1-4 and V is TRBV4-3, with unresolved D. CDR3 length equals 15 residues. The V gene's germline CDR1 is LGHNA and CDR2 YSLEER. Trimming removed 5 bases from V and 8 bases from J, with 18 bases in between. In nucleotides, the CDR3 is TGCGCCAGCAGCACACACCTGCAGAGTAGCGAAAAACTGTTTTTT. Amino acids: CASSTHLQSSEKLFF.

The J gene is TRBJ2-7, the V gene TRBV13; D unclear. This CDR3 is 12 amino acids long. V lost 0 bases and J 6 bases, leaving 6 bases between the germline ends. Germline V CDR1 and CDR2: PRHDT, FYEKMQ (reference sequence). The CDR3 loop reads CASSLGRREQYF. The CDR3 region has the DNA TGTGCCAGCAGCTTAGGCCGTCGCGAGCAGTACTTC.

This chain joins TRBV6-6 and TRBJ2-3, with D unresolved. Germline V gives CDR1 MNHNY, CDR2 SVGAGI (reference sequence). V was pared by 8 bases and J by 4 bases, with 10 bases between. The CDR3 extends over 12 amino acids. The CDR3 here is CASDRPPDTQYF. CDR3 DNA: TGTGCCAGCGATCGGCCCCCAGATACGCAGTATTTT.

This clone has more than one count but fewer than ten. The chain links TRBV5-5 to TRBJ1-1, with unresolved D. This CDR3 region has 13 residues. The germline CDR1 and CDR2 sequences are SGHKS and YYEKEE (reference sequence). Trimming pared 0 bases from V and 1 base from J, leaving 4 bases between. CDR3 residues: CASSLGENTEAFF. CDR3 bases: TGTGCCAGCAGCTTGGGGGAGAACACTGAAGCTTTCTTT.

This clone is judged medium-sized (0.01 to 0.1%). V usage is TRBV7-3 and J usage is TRBJ2-1; 8 bases are shared with TRBD2. There are 15 residues in the CDR3. Germline assignment: CDR1 SGHTA and CDR2 FQGTGA. With 6 bases clipped from V and 0 bases from J, the junction kept 4 bases outside the gene matches. The CDR3 DNA reads TGTGCCAGCAGTAGCGGGGCCAGCTCCTACAATGAGCAGTTCTTC. Its protein is CASSSGASSYNEQFF.

This sequence joins TRBV27 and TRBJ1-1, with TRBD1 matching 9 bases. V was pared by 4 bases and J by 9 bases, with 12 bases of the junction left unmatched. Germline CDR1 MNHEY, CDR2 SMNVEV (reference sequence). The CDR3 covers 15 residues. The CDR3 reads CASSSYDLTGGQAFF. The CDR3, as DNA: TGTGCCAGCAGTTCCTACGACCTAACAGGGGGCCAAGCTTTCTTT.

This chain connects TRBV4-3 to TRBJ1-2, with D tentatively TRBD1 (6 bases). Deletions cut 3 bases from V and 4 bases from J, with 15 bases between. The CDR3 is 15 amino acids. CDR1 is LGHNA, CDR2 YSLEER, per germline. The CDR3, as DNA: TGCGCCAGCAGCCAGGGGAGACAGGAGCTCTATGGCTACACCTTC. Protein product: CASSQGRQELYGYTF.

The V gene is TRBV4-3, the J gene TRBJ2-3, with D tentatively TRBD2 (5 bases). The CDR3 spans 14 residues. V lost 0 bases, J lost 6 bases, and 10 bases lay in between. Germline V gene lookup returns CDR1 LGHNA and CDR2 YSLEER. CDR3 loop: CASSQDTGIDTQYF. The CDR3 DNA follows: TGCGCCAGCAGCCAAGATACGGGGATTGATACGCAGTATTTT.

The V call is TRBV5-6, the J call TRBJ2-1; D remains ambiguous. Germline V CDR1 and CDR2: SGHDT, YYEEEE. CDR3 length equals 17 residues. V was clipped by 4 bases and J by 0 bases, with 17 bases between them. The DNA of the CDR3 is TGTGCCAGCAGCGATCCCAAGACTGCGAGCTCCTACAATGAGCAGTTCTTC. Translated, it gives CASSDPKTASSYNEQFF. Together with reference TRBV5-6 and TRBJ2-1, the CDR3 gives the full variable domain: DAGVTQSPTHLIKTRGQQVTLRCSPKSGHDTVSWYQQALGQGPQFIFQYYEEEERQRGNFPDRFSGHQFPNYSSELNVNALLLGDSALYLCASSDPKTASSYNEQFFGPGTRLTVL.

CDR3 nucleotide sequence: TGTGCCAGTAGTATAGGCGTAGCGGGGGCAGAAGAGACCCAGTACTTC. Protein sequence: CASSIGVAGAEETQYF. V usage is TRBV19 and J usage is TRBJ2-5; 9 positions agree with TRBD2. Germline V gene data show CDR1 as LNHDA and CDR2 as SQIVND (reference sequence). CDR3 length: 16 residues. J was trimmed by 3 bases and V by 1 base; bases with no gene match: 6.